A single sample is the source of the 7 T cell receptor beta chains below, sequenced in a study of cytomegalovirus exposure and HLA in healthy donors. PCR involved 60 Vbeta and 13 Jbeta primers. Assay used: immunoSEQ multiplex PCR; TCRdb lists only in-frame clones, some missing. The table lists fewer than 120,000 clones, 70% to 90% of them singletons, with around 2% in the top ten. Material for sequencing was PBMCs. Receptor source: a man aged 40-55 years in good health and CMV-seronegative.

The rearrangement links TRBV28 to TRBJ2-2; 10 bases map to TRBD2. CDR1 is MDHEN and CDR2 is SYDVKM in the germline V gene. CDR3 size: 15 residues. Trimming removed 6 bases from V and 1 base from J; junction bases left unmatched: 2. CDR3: CASRIAGGNTGELFF. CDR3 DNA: TGTGCCAGCAGGATAGCGGGGGGGAACACCGGGGAGCTGTTTTTT.

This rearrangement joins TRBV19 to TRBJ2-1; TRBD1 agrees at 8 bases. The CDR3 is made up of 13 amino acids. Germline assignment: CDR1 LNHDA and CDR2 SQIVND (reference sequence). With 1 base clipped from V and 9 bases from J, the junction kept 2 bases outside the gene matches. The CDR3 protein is CASSIGTGFEQFF. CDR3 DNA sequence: TGTGCCAGTAGTATAGGGACAGGGTTTGAGCAGTTCTTC.

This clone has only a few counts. The CDR3 protein is CASSYVGTETEAFF. Written as DNA, the CDR3 is TGTGCCAGCAGTTACGTCGGGACAGAAACTGAAGCTTTCTTT. V gene TRBV6-6 combines with J gene TRBJ1-1; TRBD1 aligns across 7 bases. Per the germline V gene, CDR1 is MNHNY and CDR2 is SVGAGI (reference sequence). Trimming at V came to 2 bases and at J to 5 bases, leaving 5 bases not matched to a gene. The CDR3 contains 14 residues.

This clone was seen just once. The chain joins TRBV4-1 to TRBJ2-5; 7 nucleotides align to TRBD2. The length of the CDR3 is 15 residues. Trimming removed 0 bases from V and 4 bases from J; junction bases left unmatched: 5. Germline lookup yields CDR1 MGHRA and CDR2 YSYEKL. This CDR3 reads CASSQDAGDGETQYF. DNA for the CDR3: TGCGCCAGCAGCCAAGATGCGGGGGACGGAGAGACCCAGTACTTC.

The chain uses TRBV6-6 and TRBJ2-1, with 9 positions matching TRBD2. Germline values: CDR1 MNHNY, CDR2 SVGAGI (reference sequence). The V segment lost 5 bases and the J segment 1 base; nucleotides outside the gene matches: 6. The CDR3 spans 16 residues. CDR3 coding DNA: TGTGCCAGCAGTCCTCAGCGGGGGGTATCCTACAATGAGCAGTTCTTC. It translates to CASSPQRGVSYNEQFF.

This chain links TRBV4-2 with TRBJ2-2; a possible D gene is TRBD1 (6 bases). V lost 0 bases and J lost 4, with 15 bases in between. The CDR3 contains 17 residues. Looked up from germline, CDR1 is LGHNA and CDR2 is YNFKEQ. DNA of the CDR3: TGTGCCAGCAGCCAAGATCAACAGGGAGTCAGCACCGGGGAGCTGTTTTTT. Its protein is CASSQDQQGVSTGELFF.

CDR3 sequence (DNA): TGTGCCAGCAGCCTCCCGGGAGTACCGGGTACCGGGGAGCTGTTTTTT. This translates into CASSLPGVPGTGELFF. This chain connects TRBV5-4 to TRBJ2-2; possibly TRBD2 for D (6 bases). Per the germline V gene, CDR1 is SGHNT and CDR2 is YYREEE (reference sequence). V dropped 4 bases and J dropped 5 bases, with 18 bases sitting between them. The CDR3 contains 16 residues.